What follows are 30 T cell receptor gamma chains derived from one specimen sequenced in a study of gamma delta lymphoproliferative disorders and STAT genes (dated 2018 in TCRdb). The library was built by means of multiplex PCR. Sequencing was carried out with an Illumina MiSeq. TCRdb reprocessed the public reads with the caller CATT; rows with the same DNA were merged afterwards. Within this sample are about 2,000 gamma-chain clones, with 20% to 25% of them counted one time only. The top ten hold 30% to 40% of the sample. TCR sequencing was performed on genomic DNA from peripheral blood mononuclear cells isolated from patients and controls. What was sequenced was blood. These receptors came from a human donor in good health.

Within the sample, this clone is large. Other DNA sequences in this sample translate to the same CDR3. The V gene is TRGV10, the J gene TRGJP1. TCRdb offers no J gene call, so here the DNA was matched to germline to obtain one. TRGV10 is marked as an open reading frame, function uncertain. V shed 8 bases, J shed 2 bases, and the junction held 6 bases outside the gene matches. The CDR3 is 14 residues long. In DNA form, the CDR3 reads TGTGCTGCGTGGGGGAGAACCACTGGTTGGTTCAAGATATTT. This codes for CAAWGRTTGWFKIF.

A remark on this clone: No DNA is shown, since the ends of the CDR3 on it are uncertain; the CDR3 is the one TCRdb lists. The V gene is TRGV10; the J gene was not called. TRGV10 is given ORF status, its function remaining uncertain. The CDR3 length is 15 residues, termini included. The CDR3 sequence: CTTVLRGISHYKKLF.

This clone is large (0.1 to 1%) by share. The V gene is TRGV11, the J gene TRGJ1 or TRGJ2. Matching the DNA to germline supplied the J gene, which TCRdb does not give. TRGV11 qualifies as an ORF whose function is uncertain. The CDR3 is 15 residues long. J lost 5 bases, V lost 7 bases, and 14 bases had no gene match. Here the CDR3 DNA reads TGTGCCTGCTGGATCCCCTACGGTGGGAATTATAAGAAACTCTTT. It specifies CACWIPYGGNYKKLF.

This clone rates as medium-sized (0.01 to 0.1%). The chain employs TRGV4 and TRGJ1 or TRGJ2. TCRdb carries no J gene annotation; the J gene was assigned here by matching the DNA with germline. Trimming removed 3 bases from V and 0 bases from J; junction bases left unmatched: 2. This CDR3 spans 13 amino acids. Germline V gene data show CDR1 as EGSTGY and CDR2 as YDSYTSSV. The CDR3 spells CATWDLNYYKKLF. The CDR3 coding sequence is TGTGCCACCTGGGATCTGAATTATTATAAGAAACTCTTT.

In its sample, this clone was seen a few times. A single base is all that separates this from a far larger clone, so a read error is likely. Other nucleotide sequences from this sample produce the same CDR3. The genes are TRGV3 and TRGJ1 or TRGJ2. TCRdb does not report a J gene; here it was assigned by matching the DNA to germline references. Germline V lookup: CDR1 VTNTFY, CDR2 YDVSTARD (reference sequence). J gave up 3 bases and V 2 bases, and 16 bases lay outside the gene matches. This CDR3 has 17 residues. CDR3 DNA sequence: TGTGCCACCTGGGACACCCCAAGATGGAATTGTTATTATAAGAAACTCTTT. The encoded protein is CATWDTPRWNCYYKKLF.

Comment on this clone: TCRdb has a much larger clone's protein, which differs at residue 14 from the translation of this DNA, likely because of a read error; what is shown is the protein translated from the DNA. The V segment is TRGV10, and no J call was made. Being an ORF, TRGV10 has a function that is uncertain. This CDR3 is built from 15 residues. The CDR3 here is CAAWDRRCTGWFKTF. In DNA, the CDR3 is TGTGCTGCGTGGGATCGGCGATGCACTGGTTGGTTCAAGACATTT.

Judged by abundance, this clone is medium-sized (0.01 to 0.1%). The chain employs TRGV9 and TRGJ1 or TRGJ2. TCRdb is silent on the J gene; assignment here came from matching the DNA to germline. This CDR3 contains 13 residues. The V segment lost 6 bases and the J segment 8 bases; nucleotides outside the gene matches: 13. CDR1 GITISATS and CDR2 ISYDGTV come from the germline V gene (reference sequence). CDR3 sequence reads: CALWLPEPHKKLF. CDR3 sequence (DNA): TGTGCCTTGTGGCTACCCGAACCTCATAAGAAACTCTTT.

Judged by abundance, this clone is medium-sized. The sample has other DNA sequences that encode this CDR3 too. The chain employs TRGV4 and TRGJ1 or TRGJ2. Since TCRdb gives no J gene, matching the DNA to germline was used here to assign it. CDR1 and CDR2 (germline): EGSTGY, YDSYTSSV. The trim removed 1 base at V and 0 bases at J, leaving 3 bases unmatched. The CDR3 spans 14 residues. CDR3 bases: TGTGCCACCTGGGATGGACTGAATTATTATAAGAAACTCTTT. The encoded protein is CATWDGLNYYKKLF.

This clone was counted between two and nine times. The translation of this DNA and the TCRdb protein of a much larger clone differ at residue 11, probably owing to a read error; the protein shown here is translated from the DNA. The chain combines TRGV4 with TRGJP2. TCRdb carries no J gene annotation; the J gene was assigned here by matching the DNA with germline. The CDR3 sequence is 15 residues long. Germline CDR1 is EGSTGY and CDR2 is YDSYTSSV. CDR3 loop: CATWDGRSSDRIKTF. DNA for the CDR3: TGTGCCACCTGGGATGGGCGGAGTAGTGATCGGATCAAGACGTTT.

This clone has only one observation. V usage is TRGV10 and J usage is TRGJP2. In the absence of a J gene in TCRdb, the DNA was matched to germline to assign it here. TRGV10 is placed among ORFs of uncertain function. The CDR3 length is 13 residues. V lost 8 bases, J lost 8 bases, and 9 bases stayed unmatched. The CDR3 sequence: CAAWDTGDWIKTF. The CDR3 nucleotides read TGTGCTGCGTGGGATACGGGCGATTGGATCAAGACGTTT.

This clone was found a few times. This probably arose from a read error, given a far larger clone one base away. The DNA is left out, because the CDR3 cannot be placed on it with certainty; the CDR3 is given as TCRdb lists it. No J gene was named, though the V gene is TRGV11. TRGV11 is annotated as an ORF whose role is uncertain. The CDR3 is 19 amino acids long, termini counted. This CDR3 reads CTTVPAGFRVHTTGWFKIF.

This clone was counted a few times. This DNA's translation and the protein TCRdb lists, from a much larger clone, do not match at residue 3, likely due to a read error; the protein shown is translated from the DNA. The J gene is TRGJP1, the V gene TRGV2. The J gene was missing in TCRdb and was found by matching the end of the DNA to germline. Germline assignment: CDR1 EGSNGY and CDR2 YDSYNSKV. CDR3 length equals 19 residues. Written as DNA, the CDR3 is TGTGCCATCTGGGACGGGCCTGACCCCCAAGATACCACTGGTTGGTTCAAGATATTT. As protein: CAIWDGPDPQDTTGWFKIF.

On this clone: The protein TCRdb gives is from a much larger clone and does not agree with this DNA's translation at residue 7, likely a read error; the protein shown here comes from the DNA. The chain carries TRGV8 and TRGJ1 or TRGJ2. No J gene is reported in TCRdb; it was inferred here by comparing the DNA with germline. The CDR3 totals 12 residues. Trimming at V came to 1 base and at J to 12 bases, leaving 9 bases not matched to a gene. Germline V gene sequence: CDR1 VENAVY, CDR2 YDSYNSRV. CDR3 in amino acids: CATWDSLGRKLF. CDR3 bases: TGTGCCACCTGGGATAGTCTGGGGAGGAAACTCTTT.

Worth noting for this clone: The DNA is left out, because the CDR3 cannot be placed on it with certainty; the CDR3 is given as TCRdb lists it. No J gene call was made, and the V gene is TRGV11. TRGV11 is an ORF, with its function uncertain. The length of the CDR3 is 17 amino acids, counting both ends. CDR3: CTTVPAGLGQTGWFKIF.

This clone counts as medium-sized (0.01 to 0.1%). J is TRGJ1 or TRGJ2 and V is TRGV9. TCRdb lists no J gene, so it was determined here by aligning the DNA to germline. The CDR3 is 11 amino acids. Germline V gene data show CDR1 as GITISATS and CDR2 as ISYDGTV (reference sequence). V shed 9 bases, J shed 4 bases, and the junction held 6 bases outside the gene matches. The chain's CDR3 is CALPSYYKKLF. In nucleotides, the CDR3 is TGTGCCTTGCCCTCATATTATAAGAAACTCTTT.

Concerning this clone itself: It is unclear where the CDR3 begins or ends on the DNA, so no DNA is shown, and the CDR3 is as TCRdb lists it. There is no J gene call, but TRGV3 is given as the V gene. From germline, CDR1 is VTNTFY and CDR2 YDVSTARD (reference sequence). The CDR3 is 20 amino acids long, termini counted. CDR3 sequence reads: CATWDRRVIIRNSLAVEQHF.

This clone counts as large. The CDR3 DNA reads as TGTGCCTGCTGGATTAGGCTGCGAATTAAGAAACTCTTT. Its translation is CACWIRLRIKKLF. The chain joins TRGV11 to TRGJ1 or TRGJ2. No J gene is reported in TCRdb; it was inferred here by comparing the DNA with germline. TRGV11 counts as an open reading frame of uncertain function. V shed 2 bases and J 9 bases; nucleotides not matched to a gene: 7. CDR3 size: 13 residues.

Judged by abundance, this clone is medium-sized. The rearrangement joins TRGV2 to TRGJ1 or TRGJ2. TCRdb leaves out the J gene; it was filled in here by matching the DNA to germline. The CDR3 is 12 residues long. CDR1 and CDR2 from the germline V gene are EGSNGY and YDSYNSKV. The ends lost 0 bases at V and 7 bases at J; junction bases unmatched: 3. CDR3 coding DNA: TGTGCCACCTGGGACGGGCACTATAAGAAACTCTTT. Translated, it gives CATWDGHYKKLF.

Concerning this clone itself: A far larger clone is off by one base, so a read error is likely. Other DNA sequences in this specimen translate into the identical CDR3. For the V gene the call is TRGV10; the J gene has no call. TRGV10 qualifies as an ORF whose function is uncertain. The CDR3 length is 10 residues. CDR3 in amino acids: CAAWDGEKLF. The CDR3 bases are TGTGCTGCGTGGGATGGGGAGAAGCTCTTT.

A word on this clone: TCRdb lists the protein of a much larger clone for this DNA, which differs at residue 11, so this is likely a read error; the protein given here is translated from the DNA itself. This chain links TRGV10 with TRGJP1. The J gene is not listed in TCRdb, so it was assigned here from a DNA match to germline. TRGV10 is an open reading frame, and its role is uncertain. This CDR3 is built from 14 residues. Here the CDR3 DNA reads TGTGCTGCGTGGGATTTGTCCTTTGGTTGGCTCAAGATATTT. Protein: CAAWDLSFGWLKIF.

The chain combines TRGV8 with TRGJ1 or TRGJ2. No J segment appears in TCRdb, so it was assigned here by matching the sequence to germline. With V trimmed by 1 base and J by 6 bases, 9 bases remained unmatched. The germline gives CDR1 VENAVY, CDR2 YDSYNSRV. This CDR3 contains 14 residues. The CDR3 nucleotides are TGTGCCACCTGGGATAGTCCCCTTACTTATAAGAAACTCTTT. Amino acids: CATWDSPLTYKKLF.

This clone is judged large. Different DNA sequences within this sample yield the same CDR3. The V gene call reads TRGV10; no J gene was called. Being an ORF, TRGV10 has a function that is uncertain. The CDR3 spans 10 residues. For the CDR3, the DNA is TGTGCTGCGTGGGATCCCACGGGGCTCTTT. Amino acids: CAAWDPTGLF.

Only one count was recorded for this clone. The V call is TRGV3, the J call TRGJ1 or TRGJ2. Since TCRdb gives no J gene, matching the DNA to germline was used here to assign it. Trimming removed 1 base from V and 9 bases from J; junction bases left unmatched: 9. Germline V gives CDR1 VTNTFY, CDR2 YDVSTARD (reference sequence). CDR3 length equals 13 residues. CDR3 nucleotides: TGTGCCACCTGGGACAGTGGTAGAGGTAAGAAACTCTTT. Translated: CATWDSGRGKKLF.

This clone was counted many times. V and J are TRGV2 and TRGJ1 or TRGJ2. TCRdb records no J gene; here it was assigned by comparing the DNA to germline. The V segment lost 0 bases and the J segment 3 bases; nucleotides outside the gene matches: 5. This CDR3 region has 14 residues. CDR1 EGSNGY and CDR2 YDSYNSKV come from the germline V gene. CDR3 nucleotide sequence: TGTGCCACCTGGGACGGGCCTTGTTATTATAAGAAACTCTTT. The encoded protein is CATWDGPCYYKKLF.

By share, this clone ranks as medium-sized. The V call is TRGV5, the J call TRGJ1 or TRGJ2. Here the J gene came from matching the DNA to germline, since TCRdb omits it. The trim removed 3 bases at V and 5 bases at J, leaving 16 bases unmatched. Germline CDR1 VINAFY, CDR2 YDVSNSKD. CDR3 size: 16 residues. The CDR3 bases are TGTGCCACCTGGGACGGACGAGGGAGGTATGATTATAAGAAACTCTTT. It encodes CATWDGRGRYDYKKLF.

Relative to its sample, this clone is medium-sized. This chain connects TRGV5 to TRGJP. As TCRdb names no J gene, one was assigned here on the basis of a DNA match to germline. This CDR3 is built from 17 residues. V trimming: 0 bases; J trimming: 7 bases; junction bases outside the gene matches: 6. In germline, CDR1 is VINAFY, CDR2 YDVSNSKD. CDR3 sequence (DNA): TGTGCCACCTGGGACAGGCGACACGAGTTGGGCAAAAAAATCAAGGTATTT. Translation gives CATWDRRHELGKKIKVF.

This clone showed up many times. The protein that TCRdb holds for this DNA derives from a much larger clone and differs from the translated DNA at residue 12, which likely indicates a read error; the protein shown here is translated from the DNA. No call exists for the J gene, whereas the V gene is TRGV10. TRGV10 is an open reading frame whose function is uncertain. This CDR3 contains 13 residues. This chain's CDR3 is CAAWGVTGWFKLF. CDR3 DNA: TGTGCTGCGTGGGGCGTAACTGGTTGGTTCAAGTTATTT.

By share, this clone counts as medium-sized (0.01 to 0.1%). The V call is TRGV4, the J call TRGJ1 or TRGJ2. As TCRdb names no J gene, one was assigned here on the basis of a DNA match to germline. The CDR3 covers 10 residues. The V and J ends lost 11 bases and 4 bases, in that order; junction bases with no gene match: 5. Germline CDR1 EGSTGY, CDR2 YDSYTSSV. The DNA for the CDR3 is TGTGCCAGACGATATTATAAGAAACTCTTT. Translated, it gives CARRYYKKLF.

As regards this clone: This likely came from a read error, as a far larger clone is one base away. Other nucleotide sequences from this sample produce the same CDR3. The DNA of the CDR3 is TGTGCGGCGTGGGATCGGCGATGCACTGGTTGGTTCAAGATATTT. It encodes CAAWDRRCTGWFKIF. The J gene is TRGJP1, the V gene TRGV10. The J gene was not available in TCRdb and was assigned here by matching the DNA to germline segments. TRGV10 is annotated as an ORF whose role is uncertain. This CDR3 comprises 15 residues.

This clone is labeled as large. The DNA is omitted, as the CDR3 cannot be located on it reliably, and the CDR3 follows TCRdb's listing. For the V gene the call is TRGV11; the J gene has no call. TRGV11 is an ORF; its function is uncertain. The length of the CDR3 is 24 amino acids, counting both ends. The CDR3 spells CTTVPAGLGTKRGPRYTTGWFKIF.